These 14 T cell receptor beta chains were sequenced from one sample in a study of cytomegalovirus exposure and HLA in healthy donors. It was with 60 Vbeta and 13 Jbeta primers that the PCR ran. Assay used: immunoSEQ multiplex PCR; TCRdb lists only in-frame clones, some missing. Recorded for this sample: tens of thousands of clones. Material for sequencing was PBMCs. The receptors shown here come from a woman in her 30s in good health and CMV-seronegative.

This sequence joins TRBV28 and TRBJ2-7; 9 positions agree with TRBD1. CDR1 and CDR2 (germline): MDHEN, SYDVKM. The length of the CDR3 is 16 residues. Unmatched junction bases numbered 7, after V lost 4 bases and J lost 0 bases. DNA of the CDR3: TGTGCCAGCAGTTCTTTTGGGGGACAGGGCTCCTACGAGCAGTACTTC. It translates to CASSSFGGQGSYEQYF.

The chain uses TRBV28 and TRBJ2-5, with 9 bases matching TRBD2. V was pared by 3 bases and J by 2 bases, with 10 bases of the junction left unmatched. CDR1 is MDHEN, CDR2 SYDVKM, per germline. The CDR3 has 17 amino acids. The CDR3 DNA reads TGTGCCAGCAGTTTCCTCCCGATGGCGGGGGGGCAAGAGACCCAGTACTTC. It encodes CASSFLPMAGGQETQYF.

The rearrangement links TRBV4-3 to TRBJ1-6; D is possibly TRBD1 (6 bases). Trimming pared 0 bases from V and 11 bases from J, leaving 8 bases between. Germline CDR1 reads LGHNA; CDR2 reads YSLEER. This CDR3 has 13 amino acids. CDR3 in amino acids: CASSQERGTPLHF. CDR3 DNA: TGCGCCAGCAGCCAAGAGAGGGGGACACCCCTCCACTTT.

The V gene is TRBV6-1, the J gene TRBJ1-1, with a tentative D call TRBD1 (6 bases). V was cut by 4 bases and J by 5 bases, with 17 bases left in between. Germline values: CDR1 MNHNS, CDR2 SASEGT. This CDR3 has 15 residues. This CDR3 is CASSALQGVGTEAFF. CDR3 nucleotides: TGTGCCAGCAGTGCTTTACAGGGTGTGGGGACTGAAGCTTTCTTT.

V usage is TRBV7-6 and J usage is TRBJ1-1; the D gene is possibly TRBD1 (5 bases). This CDR3 spans 13 amino acids. The V end was cut by 5 bases, the J end by 3 bases, with 10 bases between. From germline, CDR1 is SGHVS and CDR2 FNYEAQ. The CDR3 bases are TGTGCCAGCAGCGCCCAGGGTTACACTGAAGCTTTCTTT. This sequence encodes CASSAQGYTEAFF.

The rearrangement links TRBV4-2 to TRBJ1-3; 12 nucleotides align to TRBD1. Per the germline V gene, CDR1 is LGHNA and CDR2 is YNFKEQ. There are 17 residues in the CDR3. Germline trimming cut 3 bases from V and 0 bases from J; bases unmatched to any gene: 3. CDR3 sequence (DNA): TGTGCCAGCAGCCAGGGGACAGGGGGCAACTCTGGAAACACCATATATTTT. Encoded protein: CASSQGTGGNSGNTIYF.

This chain connects TRBV6-5 to TRBJ1-2, with 9 nucleotides matching TRBD1. This CDR3 spans 15 amino acids. Germline-derived CDR1 and CDR2 are MNHEY and SVGAGI. V was clipped by 6 bases and J by 4 bases; unmatched bases: 9. The CDR3 loop is CASRTTGGKSYGYTF. CDR3 DNA sequence: TGTGCCAGCAGAACAACAGGGGGCAAAAGCTATGGCTACACCTTC.

V and J are TRBV5-1 and TRBJ1-1; no firm D call. This CDR3 is 13 amino acids long. Germline V gene lookup returns CDR1 SGHRS and CDR2 YFSETQ. V was cut by 1 base and J by 4 bases, with 8 bases left in between. CDR3 bases: TGCGCCAGCAGCTTGAGAGGGTCCACTGAAGCTTTCTTT. Amino acids: CASSLRGSTEAFF.

About this clone: One end of the junction fails to match germline, which may point to a read error. The V call is TRBV18, the J call TRBJ2-2, with 9 bases fitting TRBD1. The CDR3 contains 15 residues. Per germline, CDR1 KGHSH and CDR2 LQKENI. The CDR3 region is CTSSRDRVDTGELFF. Here the CDR3 DNA reads TGTACCAGCTCGCGGGACAGGGTTGACACCGGGGAGCTGTTTTTT.

The chain has TRBV7-9 and TRBJ1-2, with 7 positions matching TRBD1. The CDR3 contains 12 residues. Germline V gives CDR1 SEHNR, CDR2 FQNEAQ (reference sequence). Trimming at V came to 5 bases and at J to 8 bases, leaving 5 bases not matched to a gene. DNA for the CDR3: TGTGCCAGCAGCATGGGACAGAACGGCTACACCTTC. Translation gives CASSMGQNGYTF.

The rearrangement joins TRBV10-1 to TRBJ2-1; no definite D call. Germline values: CDR1 WNHNN, CDR2 SYGVQD (reference sequence). With 0 bases removed from V and 8 bases from J, the gap between germline ends came to 11 bases. This CDR3 region has 14 residues. The CDR3 is CASSESCHNYEQFF. CDR3 DNA: TGCGCCAGCAGTGAGTCGTGTCATAACTATGAGCAGTTCTTC.

V is TRBV28 and J is TRBJ1-5, with 7 nucleotides matching TRBD1. V dropped 6 bases and J dropped 2; count of bases not matched to a gene: 7. Germline CDR1 and CDR2: MDHEN and SYDVKM. The CDR3 is 15 residues long. The CDR3 here is CASRQTGVGNQPQHF. CDR3 nucleotide sequence: TGTGCCAGCAGGCAAACAGGGGTGGGCAATCAGCCCCAGCATTTT.

V is TRBV10-3 and J is TRBJ2-3, with 8 bases matching TRBD2. The CDR3 loop spans 14 amino acids. Germline CDR1 and CDR2: ENHRY and SYGVKD. With V trimmed by 6 bases and J by 4 bases, 6 bases remained unmatched. The CDR3 loop reads CAIRAGATSDTQYF. The CDR3 DNA sequence: TGTGCCATCAGAGCGGGAGCAACTTCAGATACGCAGTATTTT.

The chain joins TRBV6-5 to TRBJ2-1; D is possibly TRBD2 (7 bases). Germline values: CDR1 MNHEY, CDR2 SVGAGI. This CDR3 comprises 13 residues. V dropped 6 bases and J dropped 6 bases, with 12 bases sitting between them. CDR3 sequence reads: CASSQGRANEQFF. The DNA of the CDR3 is TGTGCCAGCAGCCAGGGGAGGGCCAATGAGCAGTTCTTC.